This T cell receptor (beta chain) was profiled in a study of glioma-infiltrating T cells. The study, taken as a whole, reports: Above-expected tissue-blood divergence occurred in all gliomas, most in low-grade ones.

The CDR3 is made up of 15 amino acids. Germline V gene lookup returns CDR1 MDHEN and CDR2 SYDVKM. After removal of 4 bases from V and 0 bases from J, the junction contained 5 bases not matched to a gene. TCR alpha and beta CDR3 regions were amplified from RNA using iRepertoire nested multiplex PCR. TCRdb reanalysed the multiplex PCR reads using MiXCR and keeps one entry per CDR3 protein. The profile shows approximately 110,000 distinct CDR3 sequences, 20% to 25% of them singletons. This clonotype was observed many times. Its specificity is unknown. The TCR originated in a human donor with low-grade glioma or glioblastoma, undergoing nonglioma brain surgery, or in good health (not recorded which). The rearrangement uses TRBV28 and TRBJ1-1; 7 nucleotides align to TRBD1. The specimen sequenced was glioma tissue, nonneoplastic brain tissue, or PBMCs (not recorded which). The CDR3 reads CASSSQTGLNTEAFF. CDR3 DNA: TGTGCCAGCAGTTCGCAGACAGGGCTGAACACTGAAGCTTTCTTT.